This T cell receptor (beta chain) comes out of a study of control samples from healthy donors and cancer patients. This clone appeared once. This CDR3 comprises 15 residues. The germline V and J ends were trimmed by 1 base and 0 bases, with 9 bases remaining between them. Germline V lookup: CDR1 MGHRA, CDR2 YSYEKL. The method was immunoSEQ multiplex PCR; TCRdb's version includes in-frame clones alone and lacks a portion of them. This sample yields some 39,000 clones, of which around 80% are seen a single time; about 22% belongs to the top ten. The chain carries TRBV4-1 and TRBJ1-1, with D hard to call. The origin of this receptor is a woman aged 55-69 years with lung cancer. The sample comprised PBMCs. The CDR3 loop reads CASSQADPMNTEAFF. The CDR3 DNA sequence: TGCGCCAGCAGCCAAGCAGACCCAATGAACACTGAAGCTTTCTTT.